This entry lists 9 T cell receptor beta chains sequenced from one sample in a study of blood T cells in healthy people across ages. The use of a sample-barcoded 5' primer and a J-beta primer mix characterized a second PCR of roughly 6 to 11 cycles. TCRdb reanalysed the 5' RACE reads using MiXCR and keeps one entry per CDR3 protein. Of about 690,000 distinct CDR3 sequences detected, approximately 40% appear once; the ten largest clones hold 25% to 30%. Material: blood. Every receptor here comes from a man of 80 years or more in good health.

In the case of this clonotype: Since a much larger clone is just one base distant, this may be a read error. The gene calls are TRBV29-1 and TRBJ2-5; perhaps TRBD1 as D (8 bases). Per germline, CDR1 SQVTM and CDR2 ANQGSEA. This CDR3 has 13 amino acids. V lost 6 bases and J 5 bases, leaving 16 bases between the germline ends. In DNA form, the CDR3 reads TGCAGCGTGCAACAGGGGGAGGGGGAGACCCAGTACTTC. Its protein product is CSVQQGEGETQYF.

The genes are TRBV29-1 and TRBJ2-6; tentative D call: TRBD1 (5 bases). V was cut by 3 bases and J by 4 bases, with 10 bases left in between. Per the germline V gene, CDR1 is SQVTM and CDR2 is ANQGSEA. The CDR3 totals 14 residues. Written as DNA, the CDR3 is TGCAGCGTTGAGGGGCTCGGGGGGGCCAACGTCCTGACTTTC. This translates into CSVEGLGGANVLTF.

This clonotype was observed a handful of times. CDR3 amino acids: CASSLAGNRGVREQYF. CDR3 nucleotides: TGTGCCAGCAGCTTAGCCGGTAACAGGGGTGTCCGCGAGCAGTACTTC. The chain has TRBV13 and TRBJ2-5, with 7 bases lining up with TRBD1. Matching the DNA end better, TRBJ2-7 makes the J call doubtful. Germline assignment: CDR1 PRHDT and CDR2 FYEKMQ (reference sequence). The CDR3 covers 16 residues.

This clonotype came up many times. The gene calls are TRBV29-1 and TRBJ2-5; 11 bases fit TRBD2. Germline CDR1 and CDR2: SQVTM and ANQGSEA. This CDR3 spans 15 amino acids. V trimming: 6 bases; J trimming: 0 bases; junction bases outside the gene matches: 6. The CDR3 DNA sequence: TGCAGCGTCGGACTAGCGGGTCAGTACCAAGAGACCCAGTACTTC. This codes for CSVGLAGQYQETQYF.

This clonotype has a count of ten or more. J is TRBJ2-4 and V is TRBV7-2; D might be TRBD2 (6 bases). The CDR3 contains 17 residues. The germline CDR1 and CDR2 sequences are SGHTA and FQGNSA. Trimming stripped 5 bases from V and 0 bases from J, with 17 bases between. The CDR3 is CASSPEGLSLAKNIQYF. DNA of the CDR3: TGTGCCAGCAGCCCGGAGGGACTGTCGCTAGCCAAAAACATTCAGTACTTC.

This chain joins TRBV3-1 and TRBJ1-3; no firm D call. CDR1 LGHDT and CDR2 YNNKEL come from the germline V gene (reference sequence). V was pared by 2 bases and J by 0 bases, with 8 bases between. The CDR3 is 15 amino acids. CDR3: CASSQPVSSGNTIYF. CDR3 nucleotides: TGTGCCAGCAGCCAACCAGTCAGCTCTGGAAACACCATATATTTT.

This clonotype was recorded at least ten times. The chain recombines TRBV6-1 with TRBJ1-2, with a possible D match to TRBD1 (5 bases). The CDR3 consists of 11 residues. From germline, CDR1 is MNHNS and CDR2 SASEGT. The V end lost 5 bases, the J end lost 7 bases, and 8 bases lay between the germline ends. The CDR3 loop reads CASSRGGGYTF. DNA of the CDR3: TGTGCCAGCAGTCGGGGCGGTGGCTACACCTTC.

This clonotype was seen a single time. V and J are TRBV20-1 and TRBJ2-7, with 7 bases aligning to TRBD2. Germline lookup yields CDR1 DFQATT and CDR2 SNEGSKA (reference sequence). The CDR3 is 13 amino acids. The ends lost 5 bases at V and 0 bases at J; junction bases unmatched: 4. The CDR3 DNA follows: TGCAGTGCTCCACGGACTAGCTCCTACGAGCAGTACTTC. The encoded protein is CSAPRTSSYEQYF.

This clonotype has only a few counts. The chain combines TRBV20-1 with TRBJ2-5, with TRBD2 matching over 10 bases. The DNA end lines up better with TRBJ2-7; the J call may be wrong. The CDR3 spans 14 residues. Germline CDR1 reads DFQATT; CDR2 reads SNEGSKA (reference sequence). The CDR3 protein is CSALRTSGRYEQYF. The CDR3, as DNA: TGCAGTGCTCTGCGGACTAGCGGACGTTACGAGCAGTACTTC.